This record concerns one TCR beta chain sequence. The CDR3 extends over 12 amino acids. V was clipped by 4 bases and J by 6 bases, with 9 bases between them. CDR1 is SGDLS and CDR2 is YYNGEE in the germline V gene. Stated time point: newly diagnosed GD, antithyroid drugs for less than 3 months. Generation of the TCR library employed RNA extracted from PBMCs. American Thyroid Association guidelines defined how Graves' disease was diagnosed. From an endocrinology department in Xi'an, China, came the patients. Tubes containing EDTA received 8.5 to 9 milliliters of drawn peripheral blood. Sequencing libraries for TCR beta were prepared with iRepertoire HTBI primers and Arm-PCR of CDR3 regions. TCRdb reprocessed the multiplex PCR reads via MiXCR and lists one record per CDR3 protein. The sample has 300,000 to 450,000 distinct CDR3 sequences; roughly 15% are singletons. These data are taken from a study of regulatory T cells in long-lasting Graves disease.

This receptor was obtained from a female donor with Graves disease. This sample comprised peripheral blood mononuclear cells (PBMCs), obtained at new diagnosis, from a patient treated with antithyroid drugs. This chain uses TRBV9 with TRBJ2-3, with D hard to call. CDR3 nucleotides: TGTGCCAGCAGCACCAATCTGGATACGCAGTATTTT. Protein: CASSTNLDTQYF.